This T cell receptor (beta chain) was identified in a study of TIL therapy for anti-PD-1-resistant metastatic lung cancer. Study-level information: Tumors had a median PD-L1 proportion score of about 6%. By whole-exome sequencing, median non-synonymous tumor mutation burden was around 1.4 mutations per megabase.

This was the immunoSEQ v3 assay. Here immunoSEQ multiplex PCR was the method, and the copy in TCRdb shows in-frame clones only, minus some. The sample has 35,000 to 55,000 clones, around 80% seen once. Sample time point: pre-treatment sample, taken before nivolumab and TIL therapy. The sample in question was blood, obtained at baseline. The origin of this receptor is a man between 65 and 80 years old with non-small cell lung cancer.

The CDR3 DNA reads as TGCGCCAGCAGCTTGGATCCAGCGAGAATCAACGAGCAGTACTTC. It specifies CASSLDPARINEQYF. The J gene is TRBJ2-7, the V gene TRBV5-1, with D unresolved. V was cut by 0 bases and J by 5 bases, with 15 bases left in between. Germline CDR1 reads SGHRS; CDR2 reads YFSETQ. The CDR3 runs to 15 residues.